This T cell receptor beta chain was identified during a study of human T cells and chemical hapten exposure. Study-wide results and caveats: After DPC sensitization, TCRs above 1 in 1000 frequency showed no change. As patch test score rose, PT1 expanded TCR counts tended to rise as well.

Germline lookup yields CDR1 SGHTA and CDR2 FQGTGA. The CDR3 runs to 13 residues. Trimming pared 3 bases from V and 6 bases from J, leaving 8 bases between. One entry per CDR3 protein, called by TCRdb with MiXCR from the RACE reads. The sample lists about 82,000 distinct CDR3 sequences, 10% to 15% occurring once. To note about this clonotype: Its cognate antigen is unknown.

The time point here: patch test 3, about 24 weeks after DPC sensitization. As for treatment: therapeutic diphenylcyclopropenone sensitization with weekly scalp DPC. V usage is TRBV7-3 and J usage is TRBJ2-2; TRBD1 is a possible D gene (5 bases). The sequence was collected from a woman in her forties or fifties with alopecia areata. Some clones in this sample may be carry-over from other donors' samples. Specimen: whole blood, collected in connection with sensitization to the hapten diphenylcyclopropenone (DPC). The CDR3 loop is CASSFQGAGELFF. For the CDR3, the DNA is TGTGCCAGCAGCTTCCAGGGCGCCGGGGAGCTGTTTTTT.